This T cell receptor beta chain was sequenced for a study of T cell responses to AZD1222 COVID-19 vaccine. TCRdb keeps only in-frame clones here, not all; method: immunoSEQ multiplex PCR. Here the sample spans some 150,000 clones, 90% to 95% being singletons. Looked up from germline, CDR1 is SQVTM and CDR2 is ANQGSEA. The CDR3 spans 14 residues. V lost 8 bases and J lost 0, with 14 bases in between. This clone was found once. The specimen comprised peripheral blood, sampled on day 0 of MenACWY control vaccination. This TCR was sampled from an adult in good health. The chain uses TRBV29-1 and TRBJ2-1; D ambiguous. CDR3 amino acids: CSTPTLSSYNEQFF. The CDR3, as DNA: TGCAGCACCCCCACCCTTTCCTCCTACAATGAGCAGTTCTTC.